The present entry profiles one TCR beta chain with its context. Libraries were prepared by immunoSEQ multiplex PCR; TCRdb keeps only in-frame clonotypes and omits some of them. This table has about 28,000 clones, roughly 89% appearing once. The sample is drawn from a study of T cell changes during pregnancy in multiple sclerosis. In germline, CDR1 is SQVTM, CDR2 ANQGSEA. The CDR3 runs 13 residues. The V end lost 3 bases, the J end lost 4 bases, and 12 bases lay between the germline ends. The rearrangement uses TRBV29-1 and TRBJ1-2; D gene unclear. The sequenced sample was CD4+ T cells from peripheral blood mononuclear cells, obtained in the second trimester of pregnancy. This TCR was sampled from a female donor with multiple sclerosis, enrolled in a pregnancy study. CDR3: CSVERQQSYGYTF. The DNA for the CDR3 is TGCAGCGTTGAGAGGCAGCAATCCTATGGCTACACCTTC.